Described below is a single T cell receptor (beta chain) sequence and its context. Its antigen is unidentified. This entry belongs to a study of OX40 agonist ivuxolimab in advanced cancers. Study-level points and caveats: Clonal expansion was seen in CD4+ and CD8+ blood T cells by week 6 at 0.1 to 3.0 mg/kg. CD8+ T cells were the subset that, on average, had more expanded clones than CD4+. The expanded peripheral T cells' antigen specificity was not determined.

Profiling relied on immunoSEQ multiplex PCR, and the TCRdb table lists in-frame clones only, not all of them. This table holds tens of thousands of clones, 84% found once. Sampling of blood occurred at baseline, cycle 4 day 1, and cycle 7 day 1. The sequences come from CD4+ or CD8+ T cells sorted from blood, collected in a trial of the OX40 agonist ivuxolimab. The receptor was isolated from an adult with an advanced solid tumor such as melanoma, head and neck, liver or kidney cancer.

CDR3 DNA sequence: TGTGCCAGCAGCCATATTGGTCGACTAGCGGACTCCTACGAGCAGTACTTC. Its translation is CASSHIGRLADSYEQYF. The V and J genes are TRBV7-9 and TRBJ2-7; 9 bases align to TRBD2. From germline, CDR1 is SEHNR and CDR2 FQNEAQ (reference sequence). Trimming removed 5 bases from V and 0 bases from J; junction bases left unmatched: 11. This CDR3 has 17 amino acids.